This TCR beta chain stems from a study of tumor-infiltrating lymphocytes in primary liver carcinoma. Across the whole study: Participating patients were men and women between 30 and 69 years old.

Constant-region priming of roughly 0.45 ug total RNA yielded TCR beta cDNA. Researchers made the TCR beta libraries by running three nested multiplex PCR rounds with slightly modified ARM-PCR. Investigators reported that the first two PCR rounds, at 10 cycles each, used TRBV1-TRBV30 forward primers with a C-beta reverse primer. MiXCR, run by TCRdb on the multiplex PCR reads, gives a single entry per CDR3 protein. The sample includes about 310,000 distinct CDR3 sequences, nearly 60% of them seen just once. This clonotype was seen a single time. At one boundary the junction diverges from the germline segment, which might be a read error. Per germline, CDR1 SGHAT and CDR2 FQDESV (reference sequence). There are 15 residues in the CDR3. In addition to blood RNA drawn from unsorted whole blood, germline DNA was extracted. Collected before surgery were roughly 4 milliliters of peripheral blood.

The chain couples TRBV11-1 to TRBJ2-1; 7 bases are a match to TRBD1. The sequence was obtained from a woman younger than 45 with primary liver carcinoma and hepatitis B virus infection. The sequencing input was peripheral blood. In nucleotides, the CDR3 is TGCGTCAGCAGCTTCGAAACAGGGGAGAGCGATGAGCAGTTCTTC. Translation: CVSSFETGESDEQFF.